The TCR beta chain described here comes from a study of CD8 T cells in ankylosing spondylitis. Only a few counts were recorded for this clonotype. TCRdb itself ran the 5' RACE reads through MiXCR, one entry per CDR3 protein. The sample gives approximately 200,000 distinct CDR3 sequences, roughly 12% of which show up once; 15% to 20% is in the top ten. The sequence derives from a male donor with ankylosing spondylitis or in good health (not recorded which). Sequencing was done on a sample of blood, either unsorted or a sorted T cell fraction (not recorded which).

CDR3 nucleotide sequence: TGTGCCAGCAGTTACCCGAGCGGGAGGGCCGTTTGGACCGGGGAGCTGTTTTTT. Translating it yields CASSYPSGRAVWTGELFF. The chain uses TRBV6-5 and TRBJ2-2, with 10 bases matching TRBD2. V gave up 2 bases and J gave up 5 bases; unmatched junction bases: 11. Germline CDR1 is MNHEY and CDR2 is SVGAGI. CDR3 length: 18 residues.